This T cell receptor (beta chain) was recovered during a study of shared clonotypes between healthy human individuals. Per germline, CDR1 SEHNR and CDR2 FQNEAQ (reference sequence). The V end was cut by 5 bases, the J end by 2 bases, with 13 bases between. The CDR3 has 14 amino acids. The method was immunoSEQ multiplex PCR; TCRdb's version includes in-frame clones alone and lacks a portion of them. In the table there are more than 2,000,000 clones, approximately 95% of which are singletons. V and J are TRBV7-9 and TRBJ2-7; D might be TRBD2 (5 bases). This TCR derives from a man younger than 30 in good health. Some clones in this sample may be carry-over from other donors' samples. Sequencing was done on a sample of naive CD4+ T cells from PBMCs. This sample's subset: CD45RA+ positively selected. The CDR3 loop reads CASSPDFPPYEQYF. CDR3 bases: TGTGCCAGCAGCCCGGACTTTCCACCCTACGAGCAGTACTTC.